Presented here are 31 T cell receptor beta chains from one specimen sequenced in a study of blood T cell repertoires in COVID-19. The data were produced by immunoSEQ multiplex PCR, yet TCRdb's version contains in-frame clones alone and is incomplete. Here the sample spans about 140,000 clones, approximately 90% being singletons. The material sequenced was peripheral blood. The source of these receptors is a human donor in a cohort sampled during active COVID-19.

The rearrangement uses TRBV28 and TRBJ1-5, with 8 bases that match TRBD1. V trimming: 4 bases; J trimming: 3 bases; junction bases outside the gene matches: 5. There are 15 residues in the CDR3. The germline gives CDR1 MDHEN, CDR2 SYDVKM. The CDR3 region has the DNA TGTGCCAGCAGTTCGGGACAGGTGATCAATCAGCCCCAGCATTTT. Translation gives CASSSGQVINQPQHF.

The chain has TRBV3-1 (or the pseudogene TRBV3-2) and TRBJ2-7; 9 bases are shared with TRBD1. V trimming: 4 bases; J trimming: 9 bases; junction bases outside the gene matches: 13. The CDR3 runs to 15 residues. Per germline, CDR1 LGHDT and CDR2 YNNKEL (reference sequence). CDR3 region: CASSPYGQGQTGQYF. The CDR3 DNA reads as TGTGCCAGCAGCCCCTACGGACAGGGGCAGACGGGGCAGTACTTC.

As concerns this clone: It may be a read error: a sequence one base away is much more abundant. This chain links TRBV27 with TRBJ2-7; 11 nucleotides align to TRBD1. Germline trimming cut 5 bases from V and 3 bases from J; bases unmatched to any gene: 3. Looked up from germline, CDR1 is MNHEY and CDR2 is SMNVEV (reference sequence). The CDR3 is made up of 14 amino acids. CDR3 residues: CASSPGTGGYEQYF. Here the CDR3 DNA reads TGTGCCAGCAGTCCGGGGACAGGGGGCTACGAGCAGTACTTC.

This clone was counted a single time. For the CDR3, the DNA is TGTGCCAGTAGTATAGATCCCGGGGATGCCCTCCACTTT. Its translation is CASSIDPGDALHF. The genes are TRBV19 and TRBJ1-6, with unresolved D. The CDR3 spans 13 residues. In germline, CDR1 is LNHDA, CDR2 SQIVND (reference sequence). V dropped 0 bases and J dropped 14 bases, with 11 bases sitting between them.

Ten or more counts support this clone. The chain carries TRBV18 and TRBJ2-1; 12 bases align to TRBD2. The CDR3 is made up of 17 amino acids. CDR1 is KGHSH and CDR2 is LQKENI in the germline V gene. V trimming: 3 bases; J trimming: 3 bases; junction bases outside the gene matches: 6. The CDR3: CASSPRLAGAYYNEQFF. DNA of the CDR3: TGTGCCAGCTCACCGAGACTAGCGGGAGCGTACTACAATGAGCAGTTCTTC.

This chain uses TRBV24-1 with TRBJ2-7; 9 nucleotides align to TRBD2. In germline, CDR1 is KGHDR, CDR2 SFDVKD. Trimming at V came to 3 bases and at J to 2 bases, leaving 10 bases not matched to a gene. This CDR3 region has 17 residues. This CDR3 reads CATSDLPTSGSTYEQYF. CDR3 sequence (DNA): TGTGCCACCAGTGATCTCCCAACTAGCGGGTCAACCTACGAGCAGTACTTC.

The rearrangement uses TRBV11-3 and TRBJ2-2; 10 nucleotides align to TRBD1. V was clipped by 3 bases and J by 9 bases; unmatched bases: 7. Germline values: CDR1 SGHNT, CDR2 YENEEA. The CDR3 is 15 residues long. The chain's CDR3 is CASSLGQGSSRELFF. The CDR3 coding sequence is TGTGCCAGCAGCTTGGGACAGGGGAGTTCCCGGGAGCTGTTTTTT.

The chain is built from TRBV4-3 and TRBJ1-1, with 7 bases identical to TRBD1. The CDR3 has 14 residues. With 3 bases clipped from V and 4 bases from J, the junction kept 5 bases outside the gene matches. Germline loops: CDR1 LGHNA, CDR2 YSLEER. CDR3 loop: CASSQTTGSTEAFF. CDR3 DNA: TGCGCCAGCAGCCAGACGACAGGGAGCACTGAAGCTTTCTTT.

The CDR3 spells CASSEWGGGGDYNEQFF. CDR3 DNA sequence: TGTGCCAGCAGTGAATGGGGGGGCGGCGGGGACTACAATGAGCAGTTCTTC. The genes are TRBV25-1 and TRBJ2-1; weak D call: TRBD2 (7 bases). The germline CDR1 and CDR2 sequences are MGHDK and SYGVNS. The CDR3 extends over 17 amino acids. Between the trimmed V and J ends, which lost 1 base and 3 bases, there was a span of 16 bases.

The rearrangement links TRBV28 to TRBJ2-7, with unresolved D. Deletions cut 5 bases from V and 7 bases from J, with 15 bases between. The germline V gene has CDR1 MDHEN and CDR2 SYDVKM. The CDR3 runs to 13 residues. This chain's CDR3 is CASSPPQVVEQYF. The CDR3 coding sequence is TGTGCCAGCAGTCCCCCCCAGGTAGTGGAGCAGTACTTC. Complete variable domain (other parts from reference TRBV28 and TRBJ2-7): DVKVTQSSRYLVKRTGEKVFLECVQDMDHENMFWYRQDPGLGLRLIYFSYDVKMKEKGDIPEGYSVSREKKERFSLILESASTNQTSMYLCASSPPQVVEQYFGPGTRLTVT.

The chain joins TRBV5-1 to TRBJ1-2, with 9 nucleotides matching TRBD1. Germline V gives CDR1 SGHRS, CDR2 YFSETQ. There are 14 residues in the CDR3. Trimming removed 3 bases from V and 5 bases from J; junction bases left unmatched: 5. The CDR3 DNA reads TGCGCCAGCAGCTCGGACAGGGGAAGGTATGGCTACACCTTC. It translates to CASSSDRGRYGYTF.

The J gene is TRBJ1-1, the V gene TRBV7-3, with D possibly TRBD1 on 5 matching bases. In germline, CDR1 is SGHTA, CDR2 FQGTGA. CDR3 length: 13 residues. The V and J ends lost 4 bases and 3 bases respectively, with 9 bases between them. CDR3 in DNA: TGTGCCAGCAGCTCGACAGCCGACACTGAAGCTTTCTTT. This sequence encodes CASSSTADTEAFF.

In DNA form, the CDR3 reads TGTGCCAGCAGGCCTTGGACTAGCGGGACCGAGCAGTACTTC. This codes for CASRPWTSGTEQYF. This chain connects TRBV6-2 or TRBV6-3 to TRBJ2-7; TRBD2 matches 12 bases. Per germline, CDR1 MNHEY and CDR2 SVGEGT. The CDR3 extends over 14 amino acids. V lost 6 bases to trimming and J lost 6 bases; unmatched junction nucleotides: 6.

The rearrangement joins TRBV9 to TRBJ2-1, with 11 bases aligning to TRBD2. Germline trimming cut 0 bases from V and 0 bases from J; bases unmatched to any gene: 8. CDR1 and CDR2 (germline): SGDLS, YYNGEE. The CDR3 contains 19 residues. The CDR3 protein is CASSVGLAGGRSSYNEQFF. The CDR3 DNA reads TGTGCCAGCAGCGTAGGTCTAGCGGGGGGTCGAAGCTCCTACAATGAGCAGTTCTTC. Full variable domain (missing parts from reference TRBV9 and TRBJ2-1): DSGVTQTPKHLITATGQRVTLRCSPRSGDLSVYWYQQSLDQGLQFLIQYYNGEERAKGNILERFSAQQFPDLHSELNLSSLELGDSALYFCASSVGLAGGRSSYNEQFFGPGTRLTVL.

This chain links TRBV2 with TRBJ2-3; TRBD1 matches at 11 bases. This CDR3 contains 17 residues. Germline trimming cut 0 bases from V and 3 bases from J; bases unmatched to any gene: 5. Looked up from germline, CDR1 is SNHLY and CDR2 is FYNNEI. The CDR3 protein is CASSEATGQGETDTQYF. CDR3 nucleotide sequence: TGTGCCAGCAGTGAAGCAACGGGACAGGGGGAAACAGATACGCAGTATTTT.

The chain links TRBV7-2 to TRBJ1-1, with D perhaps TRBD1 (6 bases). The CDR3 is 16 residues long. Between the trimmed V and J ends, which lost 1 base and 3 bases, there was a span of 15 bases. Per the germline V gene, CDR1 is SGHTA and CDR2 is FQGNSA. The CDR3 loop reads CASSLVFQGRDTEAFF. Here the CDR3 DNA reads TGTGCCAGCAGCTTAGTCTTTCAGGGGAGGGACACTGAAGCTTTCTTT.

The V and J genes are TRBV6-5 and TRBJ2-3; D is possibly TRBD1 (5 bases). Germline-derived CDR1 and CDR2 are MNHEY and SVGAGI. There are 13 residues in the CDR3. V was pared by 7 bases and J by 4 bases, with 12 bases between. Here the CDR3 DNA reads TGTGCCAGCACGAACAGGTTCCCAGATACGCAGTATTTT. Its protein is CASTNRFPDTQYF.

This clone was seen only a few times. The V gene is TRBV19, the J gene TRBJ2-2; perhaps TRBD2 as D (5 bases). Germline V gives CDR1 LNHDA, CDR2 SQIVND (reference sequence). V gave up 9 bases and J gave up 2 bases, with 16 bases separating them. The CDR3 length is 15 residues. The CDR3 reads CARRVGCANTGELFF. The CDR3 region has the DNA TGTGCCAGGCGGGTCGGATGTGCAAACACCGGGGAGCTGTTTTTT.

This clone was counted a few times. The DNA of the CDR3 is TGCGCCAGCAGCTCCACAAAGTCTAATGAAAAACTGTTTTTT. It yields the protein CASSSTKSNEKLFF. This sequence joins TRBV4-1 and TRBJ1-4; unclear D gene. From germline, CDR1 is MGHRA and CDR2 YSYEKL. V was cut by 5 bases and J by 3 bases, with 10 bases left in between. The CDR3 sequence is 14 residues long.

The chain recombines TRBV30 with TRBJ2-2; the match to TRBD2 covers 13 bases. Germline CDR1 and CDR2: GTSNPN and SVGIG (reference sequence). After removal of 3 bases from V and 0 bases from J, the junction contained 7 bases not matched to a gene. The CDR3 covers 18 residues. CDR3 bases: TGTGCCTGGAGAAGACTAGCGGGGGGCATCGCGAACACCGGGGAGCTGTTTTTT. As protein: CAWRRLAGGIANTGELFF.

The gene calls are TRBV28 and TRBJ1-6; 8 bases fit TRBD1. The CDR3 loop spans 15 amino acids. V was pared by 5 bases and J by 6 bases, with 6 bases of the junction left unmatched. Per the germline V gene, CDR1 is MDHEN and CDR2 is SYDVKM. The CDR3 loop reads CASSPSQGANSPLHF. The CDR3, as DNA: TGTGCCAGCAGTCCCTCGCAGGGGGCTAATTCACCCCTCCACTTT. Based on the CDR3 plus reference TRBV28 and TRBJ1-6, the full variable domain is DVKVTQSSRYLVKRTGEKVFLECVQDMDHENMFWYRQDPGLGLRLIYFSYDVKMKEKGDIPEGYSVSREKKERFSLILESASTNQTSMYLCASSPSQGANSPLHFGNGTRLTVT.

The rearrangement links TRBV28 to TRBJ2-3; a possible D gene is TRBD2 (5 bases). The germline V gene encodes CDR1 MDHEN and CDR2 SYDVKM. V lost 4 bases and J lost 0, with 17 bases in between. The length of the CDR3 is 17 residues. The CDR3 is CASSSPGKRSSTDTQYF. As DNA, the CDR3 is TGTGCCAGCAGTTCTCCGGGAAAGCGCTCTAGCACAGATACGCAGTATTTT.

V is TRBV12-5 and J is TRBJ2-5; 8 positions match TRBD1. The J segment lost 4 bases and the V segment lost 1 base, leaving 8 bases of the junction unmatched. The V gene's germline CDR1 is LGHNT and CDR2 FRNRAP. The CDR3 is made up of 16 amino acids. The CDR3 DNA reads as TGTGCTAGTGGTTTGGCCATAGGACAGGGTGGAGAGACCCAGTACTTC. It codes for CASGLAIGQGGETQYF.

The CDR3 protein is CASSLAPPGLAGGPSYEQYF. The CDR3 DNA follows: TGTGCCAGCAGCTTGGCCCCACCAGGACTAGCGGGAGGCCCGTCCTACGAGCAGTACTTC. The J gene is TRBJ2-7, the V gene TRBV5-4; 14 bases are a match to TRBD2. The CDR3 is 20 amino acids. Trimming removed 0 bases from V and 1 base from J; junction bases left unmatched: 12. The germline V gene encodes CDR1 SGHNT and CDR2 YYREEE (reference sequence).

The genes are TRBV10-3 and TRBJ2-7; 7 bases match TRBD1. V lost 0 bases, J lost 5 bases, and 7 bases stayed unmatched. Germline CDR1 is ENHRY and CDR2 is SYGVKD. The CDR3 contains 15 residues. This CDR3 reads CAISESGGVENEQYF. CDR3 DNA: TGTGCCATCAGTGAGTCAGGGGGCGTCGAGAACGAGCAGTACTTC.

The rearrangement uses TRBV3-1 (or the pseudogene TRBV3-2) and TRBJ2-5, with 14 nucleotides matching TRBD2. Germline CDR1 reads LGHDT; CDR2 reads YNNKEL (reference sequence). The V segment lost 2 bases and the J segment 5 bases; nucleotides outside the gene matches: 7. This CDR3 has 17 amino acids. The CDR3, as DNA: TGTGCCAGCAGCCAACCGGGACTAGCGGGAGAACTGGAGACCCAGTACTTC. Protein sequence: CASSQPGLAGELETQYF.

The chain is built from TRBV5-1 and TRBJ2-3; 11 bases agree with TRBD2. J was trimmed by 1 base and V by 0 bases; bases with no gene match: 4. The germline CDR1 and CDR2 sequences are SGHRS and YFSETQ. CDR3 length equals 17 residues. The DNA of the CDR3 is TGCGCCAGCAGCTTGGGATCTAGCGGGGGGCGCACAGATACGCAGTATTTT. Translated: CASSLGSSGGRTDTQYF.

V and J are TRBV6-2 or TRBV6-3 and TRBJ2-1; 8 nucleotides match TRBD2. CDR3 size: 14 residues. The germline V gene has CDR1 MNHEY and CDR2 SVGEGT. Trimming removed 2 bases from V and 9 bases from J; junction bases left unmatched: 6. In DNA, the CDR3 is TGTGCCAGCAGTTACGGGACTAGGGCGGGTGAGCAGTTCTTC. It yields the protein CASSYGTRAGEQFF.

The chain employs TRBV10-3 and TRBJ1-6, with D perhaps matching TRBD1 (5 bases). The CDR3 runs 14 residues. CDR1 ENHRY and CDR2 SYGVKD come from the germline V gene. The V gene lost 10 bases and the J gene lost 0 bases, with 10 bases spanning the gap. DNA of the CDR3: TGTGCCACCCGGGGGGACTCCTATAATTCACCCCTCCACTTT. It is translated as CATRGDSYNSPLHF.

The gene calls are TRBV7-9 and TRBJ1-4, with D unclear. Germline CDR1 SEHNR, CDR2 FQNEAQ (reference sequence). This CDR3 is 14 amino acids long. With 4 bases removed from V and 8 bases from J, the gap between germline ends came to 14 bases. The CDR3 sequence is CASSSPRPREKLFF. The DNA for the CDR3 is TGTGCCAGCAGCTCCCCTCGTCCCAGGGAAAAACTGTTTTTT.

This rearrangement joins TRBV25-1 to TRBJ2-1; D unclear. This CDR3 is 11 amino acids long. In germline, CDR1 is MGHDK, CDR2 SYGVNS. V gave up 7 bases and J gave up 7 bases, with 8 bases separating them. This CDR3 reads CASKELNEQFF. The CDR3 nucleotides are TGTGCCAGCAAAGAGTTGAATGAGCAGTTCTTC.